These 2 T cell receptor beta chains were sequenced from one sample in a study of blood T cells in healthy people across ages. A second PCR of about 7 to 11 cycles used a sample-barcoded 5' primer and a J-beta primer mix. TCRdb re-called the 5' RACE reads through MiXCR, storing one row per CDR3 protein. In the table there are hundreds of thousands of distinct CDR3 sequences, over 45% of which are singletons. The sequenced material came from blood. The receptors come from a woman aged 60-75 years in good health.

The chain couples TRBV5-4 to TRBJ2-7; D gene ambiguous. This CDR3 spans 15 amino acids. V lost 5 bases and J 2 bases, leaving 17 bases between the germline ends. Germline V gene sequence: CDR1 SGHNT, CDR2 YYREEE (reference sequence). The CDR3 DNA reads TGTGCCAGCAGTCCCGACCGCCGAGCCCCCTACGAGCAGTACTTC. Protein sequence: CASSPDRRAPYEQYF.

This clonotype was detected only once. A much larger clone is a single base away; this may be a read error. The chain combines TRBV5-1 with TRBJ2-5; D gene uncertain. Between the trimmed V and J ends, which lost 6 bases and 3 bases, there was a span of 12 bases. This CDR3 region has 13 residues. Germline V gene sequence: CDR1 SGHRS, CDR2 YFSETQ. CDR3 amino acids: CASTLSRKETQYF. The CDR3 DNA sequence: TGCGCCAGCACCCTTAGCAGGAAAGAGACCCAGTACTTC.